This T cell receptor beta chain emerged from a study of tumor-infiltrating lymphocytes in primary liver carcinoma. Study-wide results and caveats: Only about 8-25% of top clones spanned all five tumor regions.

For this clonotype: Its specificity is unknown. At one end, the junction sequence differs from germline, possibly due to a read error.

Reverse transcription of about 0.5 ug total RNA with a constant-region primer produced TCR beta cDNA. Construction of TCR beta libraries relied on three successive nested multiplex PCR rounds employing slightly modified ARM-PCR. It was with TRBV1-TRBV30 forward primers and a C-beta reverse primer that the first two PCR rounds were run, at around 9 cycles each. TCRdb re-called the multiplex PCR reads through MiXCR, storing one row per CDR3 protein. The sample holds tens of thousands of distinct CDR3 sequences, around three quarters seen once. Co-extraction of RNA and DNA was performed on about 19-32 mg of unsorted bulk tissue. Chronic HBV infection, untreated so far, was present in the patients. CDR1 and CDR2 (germline): SGHDT, YYEEEE. The CDR3 consists of 14 residues.

The sample consisted of liver tumor tissue from sampling region 4. As to subset: tumor region T4, right-lateral pole. J is TRBJ1-2 and V is TRBV5-6; weak D call: TRBD1 (5 bases). The origin of this receptor is a woman in her twenties or thirties with primary liver carcinoma and hepatitis B virus infection. The CDR3 DNA reads TGCACCAACAGCCTGGAACAGCGGGGCTATGACTACACCTTC. Residues: CTNSLEQRGYDYTF.